Presented here are 10 T cell receptor beta chains from one specimen sequenced in a study of tumor-infiltrating lymphocytes in localized non-small cell lung cancer. Method: immunoSEQ multiplex PCR; TCRdb's copy keeps in-frame clones and lacks some. In the table there are approximately 17,000 clones, more than 65% of which are singletons. Source material: lung tumor tissue. These receptors were taken from a human donor with non-small cell lung cancer.

The chain employs TRBV2 and TRBJ2-1; D possibly uses TRBD1 or TRBD2 (5 bases each). This CDR3 contains 15 residues. The germline CDR1 and CDR2 sequences are SNHLY and FYNNEI. V dropped 7 bases and J dropped 0 bases, with 13 bases sitting between them. In nucleotides, the CDR3 is TGTGCCAGCACTACGTACGGGACCTCCTACAATGAGCAGTTCTTC. Protein: CASTTYGTSYNEQFF. Combining the CDR3 with reference TRBV2 and TRBJ2-1 gives the whole variable domain EPEVTQTPSHQVTQMGQEVILRCVPISNHLYFYWYRQILGQKVEFLVSFYNNEISEKSEIFDDQFSVERPDGSNFTLKIRSTKLEDSAMYFCASTTYGTSYNEQFFGPGTRLTVL.

The chain is built from TRBV29-1 and TRBJ1-1; tentatively, D is TRBD1 (5 bases). The V gene lost 7 bases and the J gene lost 3 bases, with 12 bases spanning the gap. The CDR3 has 12 amino acids. Germline loops: CDR1 SQVTM, CDR2 ANQGSEA. The DNA of the CDR3 is TGCAGCGCCGGGGTGGGGGACACTGAAGCTTTCTTT. This gives the protein CSAGVGDTEAFF.

The chain employs TRBV7-9 and TRBJ1-4; possible D gene TRBD1, 6 bases. Germline-derived CDR1 and CDR2 are SEHNR and FQNEAQ (reference sequence). The CDR3 length is 14 residues. Trimming stripped 6 bases from V and 5 bases from J, with 13 bases between. The chain's CDR3 is CASSVNGGNEKLFF. Written as DNA, the CDR3 is TGTGCCAGCAGTGTCAACGGGGGCAATGAAAAACTGTTTTTT.

This clone was picked up a small number of times. This sequence joins TRBV5-6 and TRBJ2-2; D perhaps matches TRBD1 (5 bases). Between the trimmed V and J ends, which lost 4 bases and 2 bases, there was a span of 9 bases. Looked up from germline, CDR1 is SGHDT and CDR2 is YYEEEE. The CDR3 has 14 amino acids. CDR3 loop: CASSPQGNTGELFF. CDR3 bases: TGTGCCAGCAGCCCCCAGGGAAACACCGGGGAGCTGTTTTTT.

The chain combines TRBV15 with TRBJ2-4, with D unresolved. The CDR3 length is 15 residues. From germline, CDR1 is LNHNV and CDR2 YYDKDF (reference sequence). Trimming removed 0 bases at V and 6 bases at J, with 12 bases between. The DNA for the CDR3 is TGTGCCACCAGCAGAGATCGTTCCGGAGTAAACATTCAGTACTTC. This encodes CATSRDRSGVNIQYF.

This chain uses TRBV11-2 with TRBJ2-5; TRBD1 might be the D (5 bases). The CDR3 is 15 amino acids. Germline CDR1 is SGHAT and CDR2 is FQNNGV. V was shortened by 4 bases and J by 0 bases, with 12 bases between the two germline ends. CDR3 sequence (DNA): TGTGCCAGCAGCTCAAAGGGGTCTAACCAAGAGACCCAGTACTTC. It specifies CASSSKGSNQETQYF. The whole variable domain, filled in from reference TRBV11-2 and TRBJ2-5, reads EAGVAQSPRYKIIEKRQSVAFWCNPISGHATLYWYQQILGQGPKLLIQFQNNGVVDDSQLPKDRFSAERLKGVDSTLKIQPAKLEDSAVYLCASSSKGSNQETQYFGPGTRLLVL.

The rearrangement links TRBV7-8 to TRBJ2-7; 9 nucleotides agree with TRBD2. Germline CDR1 is SGHVS and CDR2 is FQNEAQ. V was pared by 5 bases and J by 2 bases, with 7 bases of the junction left unmatched. The CDR3 length is 15 residues. DNA of the CDR3: TGTGCCAGCAGCCCCCGACTAGCGGAGACCTACGAGCAGTACTTC. This encodes CASSPRLAETYEQYF.

V usage is TRBV10-1 and J usage is TRBJ2-3, with 10 positions matching TRBD1. The V gene end was trimmed by 0 bases and the J gene end by 6 bases; junction bases not matched to a gene: 9. Germline V lookup: CDR1 WNHNN, CDR2 SYGVQD (reference sequence). The CDR3 loop spans 17 amino acids. The CDR3 loop reads CASSESGRQGAIDTQYF. In nucleotides, the CDR3 is TGCGCCAGCAGTGAGTCGGGGAGACAGGGGGCTATCGATACGCAGTATTTT.

The rearrangement links TRBV11-3 to TRBJ2-2, with 8 positions matching TRBD2. Per germline, CDR1 SGHNT and CDR2 YENEEA. V was clipped by 5 bases and J by 2 bases; unmatched bases: 4. CDR3 length equals 15 residues. The CDR3 protein is CASSRSGTNTGELFF. The CDR3 DNA reads TGTGCCAGCAGCCGTAGCGGGACAAACACCGGGGAGCTGTTTTTT.

This clone was observed a handful of times. J is TRBJ2-7 and V is TRBV6-5; 13 bases agree with TRBD2. Trimming cost V 6 bases and J 5 bases; bases outside gene matches: 4. Germline values: CDR1 MNHEY, CDR2 SVGAGI. The CDR3 spans 14 residues. CDR3 residues: CASSRTSGGDEQYF. The CDR3 nucleotides are TGTGCCAGCAGCCGGACTAGCGGGGGTGACGAGCAGTACTTC.